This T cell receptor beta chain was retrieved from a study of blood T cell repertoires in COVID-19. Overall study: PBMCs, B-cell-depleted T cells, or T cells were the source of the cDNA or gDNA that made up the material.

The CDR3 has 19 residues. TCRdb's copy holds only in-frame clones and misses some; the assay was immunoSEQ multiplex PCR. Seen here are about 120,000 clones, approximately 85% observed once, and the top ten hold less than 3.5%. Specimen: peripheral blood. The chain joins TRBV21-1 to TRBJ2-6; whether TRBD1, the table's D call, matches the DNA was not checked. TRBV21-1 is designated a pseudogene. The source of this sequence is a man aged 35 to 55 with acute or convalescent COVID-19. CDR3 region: CASSKSSGPSPSGANVLTF. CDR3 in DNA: TGTGCCAGCAGCAAGTCTTCTGGCCCATCCCCGTCTGGGGCCAACGTCCTGACTTTC.